The entry that follows covers one T cell receptor beta chain sequence. Individuals aged 18 to 89 years were recruited from 20 to 25 US areas. Self-reported history from a screening survey and questionnaire set each donor's cohort. Germline V gives CDR1 LNHDA, CDR2 SQIVND (reference sequence). With 6 bases clipped from V and 4 bases from J, the junction kept 15 bases outside the gene matches. The CDR3 spans 17 residues. TCRdb keeps only in-frame clones here, not all; method: immunoSEQ multiplex PCR. The table records about 310,000 clones, roughly 85% of them present only once. The data were obtained in a study of blood T cell repertoires in COVID-19. Study-level information: Samples taken during acute and convalescent COVID-19 were collected in the United States, Italy and Spain.

This sequence was found in a woman aged 25 to 39 who had been exposed to COVID-19. Sequenced sample: PBMCs or T cells enriched from blood (not recorded which). J is TRBJ1-5 and V is TRBV19; 7 bases match TRBD1. CDR3 sequence reads: CASSRSGTESTNQPQHF. CDR3 nucleotides: TGTGCCAGTAGCCGATCTGGGACAGAGTCGACAAATCAGCCCCAGCATTTT. Based on the CDR3 plus reference TRBV19 and TRBJ1-5, the full variable domain is DGGITQSPKYLFRKEGQNVTLSCEQNLNHDAMYWYRQDPGQGLRLIYYSQIVNDFQKGDIAEGYSVSREKKESFPLTVTSAQKNPTAFYLCASSRSGTESTNQPQHFGDGTRLSIL.